The 26 T cell receptor beta chains presented below share a single source sample, sequenced in a study of blood T cell repertoires in COVID-19. Profiled with immunoSEQ multiplex PCR; TCRdb holds only in-frame clones, not every one. The sample has roughly 250,000 clones, approximately 85% seen once. Sequences were obtained from peripheral blood. These TCRs come from a human donor with COVID-19, enrolled during active disease. The donor label of this sample is uncertain.

The genes are TRBV5-1 and TRBJ2-7; TRBD2 is a possible D gene (6 bases). Germline-derived CDR1 and CDR2 are SGHRS and YFSETQ. Between the trimmed V and J ends, which lost 4 bases and 7 bases, there was a span of 15 bases. This CDR3 comprises 13 residues. CDR3 region: CASSEAPGREQYF. The CDR3 DNA follows: TGCGCCAGCAGCGAAGCTCCGGGGAGGGAGCAGTACTTC.

The CDR3: CASSFGLSPLHF. The DNA of the CDR3 is TGTGCCAGCAGTTTTGGCCTTTCACCCCTCCACTTT. This chain links TRBV28 with TRBJ1-6; D unresolved. V was shortened by 3 bases and J by 9 bases, with 6 bases between the two germline ends. The CDR3 contains 12 residues. Germline-derived CDR1 and CDR2 are MDHEN and SYDVKM.

The rearrangement joins TRBV28 to TRBJ2-2; D unclear. The V gene's germline CDR1 is MDHEN and CDR2 SYDVKM. This CDR3 contains 14 residues. V was pared by 7 bases and J by 3 bases, with 12 bases between. The CDR3 protein is CASTVSSDTGELFF. The CDR3 bases are TGTGCCAGCACCGTAAGTTCGGACACCGGGGAGCTGTTTTTT.

The chain joins TRBV19 to TRBJ1-5; D remains unclear. With 3 bases removed from V and 7 bases from J, the gap between germline ends came to 16 bases. CDR1 and CDR2 from the germline V gene are LNHDA and SQIVND (reference sequence). The CDR3 is made up of 15 amino acids. Written as DNA, the CDR3 is TGTGCCAGTAGTATCTCAAGGGAGGCGGGGCAGCCCCAGCATTTT. Encoded protein: CASSISREAGQPQHF.

This clone was observed a single time. The chain combines TRBV5-1 with TRBJ1-2; TRBD1 aligns across 8 bases. This CDR3 comprises 19 residues. The V gene end was trimmed by 0 bases and the J gene end by 0 bases; junction bases not matched to a gene: 13. Germline V CDR1 and CDR2: SGHRS, YFSETQ. The CDR3: CASSLAGRGRIPTNYGYTF. The CDR3 nucleotides read TGCGCCAGCAGCTTGGCTGGCAGGGGGCGAATTCCAACTAACTATGGCTACACCTTC.

The V gene is TRBV5-5, the J gene TRBJ2-1, with D maybe TRBD2 (5 bases). V was shortened by 2 bases and J by 4 bases, with 7 bases between the two germline ends. Germline V gene data show CDR1 as SGHKS and CDR2 as YYEKEE (reference sequence). The CDR3 extends over 13 amino acids. This CDR3 reads CASSFLAYNEQFF. CDR3 DNA: TGTGCCAGCAGCTTCCTAGCTTACAATGAGCAGTTCTTC.

The V call is TRBV24-1, the J call TRBJ1-5; 10 bases are a match to TRBD1. Germline V gene lookup returns CDR1 KGHDR and CDR2 SFDVKD. Losses at the gene ends were 4 bases for V and 2 bases for J; bases not matched to a gene: 10. This CDR3 is built from 18 residues. The CDR3 region has the DNA TGTGCCACCAGTGACAGCGACAGGGGGCGAATCGGCAATCAGCCCCAGCATTTT. Protein sequence: CATSDSDRGRIGNQPQHF.

The chain has TRBV19 and TRBJ1-5; tentatively, D is TRBD1 (5 bases). The CDR3 loop spans 14 amino acids. Germline-derived CDR1 and CDR2 are LNHDA and SQIVND (reference sequence). Trimming took off 2 bases at V and 4 bases at J, with 9 bases between the two ends. In DNA, the CDR3 is TGTGCCAGTAGTATACAGGGAACGAATCAGCCCCAGCATTTT. It specifies CASSIQGTNQPQHF.

This chain uses TRBV28 with TRBJ2-1; 11 bases line up with TRBD2. Per germline, CDR1 MDHEN and CDR2 SYDVKM. The CDR3 consists of 17 residues. Unmatched junction bases numbered 4, after V lost 2 bases and J lost 1 base. The CDR3 DNA is TGTGCCAGCAGTTTAATACTAGCGGGAGTATCCTACAATGAGCAGTTCTTC. This codes for CASSLILAGVSYNEQFF.

The rearrangement uses TRBV7-9 and TRBJ2-7; 10 bases line up with TRBD2. V shed 5 bases and J 4 bases; nucleotides not matched to a gene: 5. The CDR3 runs 14 residues. The V gene's germline CDR1 is SEHNR and CDR2 FQNEAQ (reference sequence). The CDR3 DNA follows: TGTGCCAGCAGCCTAGGGGGACTAGCGTACGAGCAGTACTTC. This encodes CASSLGGLAYEQYF.

The chain employs TRBV11-2 and TRBJ2-3, with TRBD1 matching 12 bases. J lost 5 bases, V lost 1 base, and 10 bases had no gene match. The CDR3 is made up of 18 amino acids. Germline V gene data show CDR1 as SGHAT and CDR2 as FQNNGV. The DNA for the CDR3 is TGTGCCAGCAGCTTAGTAGGGGGGACAGGGGGCTTTTTAGATACGCAGTATTTT. Its translation: CASSLVGGTGGFLDTQYF.

The rearrangement joins TRBV11-2 to TRBJ2-1; 12 nucleotides align to TRBD2. In germline, CDR1 is SGHAT, CDR2 FQNNGV. V shed 6 bases and J 8 bases; nucleotides not matched to a gene: 2. This CDR3 is 13 amino acids long. This chain's CDR3 is CASRLAGGYEQFF. The DNA of the CDR3 is TGTGCCAGCAGACTAGCGGGAGGCTATGAGCAGTTCTTC.

This chain connects TRBV5-1 to TRBJ2-1, with 10 positions matching TRBD1. The germline V gene has CDR1 SGHRS and CDR2 YFSETQ. Losses at the gene ends were 6 bases for V and 5 bases for J; bases not matched to a gene: 8. The CDR3 extends over 15 amino acids. The CDR3 nucleotides read TGCGCCAGCAAACCCGGACAGGGGGGGCACAATGAGCAGTTCTTC. Protein: CASKPGQGGHNEQFF.

The genes are TRBV18 and TRBJ2-4; D may be TRBD2 (6 bases). This CDR3 contains 17 residues. The germline V gene has CDR1 KGHSH and CDR2 LQKENI. V dropped 6 bases and J dropped 1 base, with 19 bases sitting between them. The CDR3 DNA sequence: TGTGCCAGCTCCCACCCGGTGGGGAGGAGCGCCAAAAACATTCAGTACTTC. Protein sequence: CASSHPVGRSAKNIQYF.

This clone was seen a few times. V is TRBV5-4 and J is TRBJ1-5, with D unclear. Between the trimmed V and J ends, which lost 4 bases and 1 base, there was a span of 21 bases. This CDR3 spans 18 amino acids. Per the germline V gene, CDR1 is SGHNT and CDR2 is YYREEE (reference sequence). CDR3 nucleotide sequence: TGTGCCAGCAGCCCTCAAACCCCAGGCCCCGAGAGCAATCAGCCCCAGCATTTT. This codes for CASSPQTPGPESNQPQHF.

The rearrangement joins TRBV28 to TRBJ2-1; the match to TRBD2 covers 10 bases. The CDR3 totals 16 residues. V lost 2 bases to trimming and J lost 9 bases; unmatched junction nucleotides: 10. Germline-derived CDR1 and CDR2 are MDHEN and SYDVKM. The DNA of the CDR3 is TGTGCCAGCAGTTTAGAACTCCTAGCGGGAGCTGCTGAGCAGTTCTTC. It is translated as CASSLELLAGAAEQFF.

The chain carries TRBV27 and TRBJ2-5, with 8 positions matching TRBD2. This CDR3 is built from 15 residues. V dropped 6 bases and J dropped 3; count of bases not matched to a gene: 9. The germline V gene has CDR1 MNHEY and CDR2 SMNVEV (reference sequence). The CDR3 reads CASSPLAGQKETQYF. The CDR3 coding sequence is TGTGCCAGCAGCCCCCTAGCGGGCCAAAAAGAGACCCAGTACTTC.

This chain connects TRBV29-1 to TRBJ1-1, with 9 bases identical to TRBD1. CDR1 SQVTM and CDR2 ANQGSEA come from the germline V gene. This CDR3 comprises 15 residues. V lost 6 bases to trimming and J lost 4 bases; unmatched junction nucleotides: 12. CDR3 in amino acids: CSVLPGQGFSTEAFF. CDR3 bases: TGCAGCGTGCTACCGGGACAGGGTTTCAGCACTGAAGCTTTCTTT. The variable domain in full, completed from reference TRBV29-1 and TRBJ1-1, reads SAVISQKPSRDICQRGTSLTIQCQVDSQVTMMFWYRQQPGQSLTLIATANQGSEATYESGFVIDKFPISRPNLTFSTLTVSNMSPEDSSIYLCSVLPGQGFSTEAFFGQGTRLTVV.

The chain has TRBV28 and TRBJ2-3, with D perhaps matching TRBD1 (6 bases). Germline V CDR1 and CDR2: MDHEN, SYDVKM. CDR3 length equals 16 residues. Trimming left V 7 bases short and J 0 bases short, with 17 bases between. The CDR3 reads CASTSPMGASTDTQYF. CDR3 DNA sequence: TGTGCCAGCACTTCACCTATGGGGGCTAGCACAGATACGCAGTATTTT.

Only one count was recorded for this clone. The chain is built from TRBV5-1 and TRBJ2-1, with 10 bases identical to TRBD1. CDR1 and CDR2 (germline): SGHRS, YFSETQ. J gave up 7 bases and V 1 base, and 5 bases lay outside the gene matches. The CDR3 sequence is 15 residues long. CDR3 nucleotide sequence: TGCGCCAGCAGCTTGCCGGGACAGGGGATGAATGAGCAGTTCTTC. It is translated as CASSLPGQGMNEQFF.

Only one count was recorded for this clone. V usage is TRBV15 and J usage is TRBJ1-1, with 7 bases aligning to TRBD1. This CDR3 has 15 residues. Germline CDR1 and CDR2: LNHNV and YYDKDF (reference sequence). V was pared by 8 bases and J by 5 bases, with 14 bases of the junction left unmatched. This chain's CDR3 is CATALIGGGGTEAFF. Written as DNA, the CDR3 is TGTGCCACCGCCCTTATCGGAGGGGGCGGTACTGAAGCTTTCTTT.

The J gene is TRBJ2-5, the V gene TRBV6-1, with 9 positions matching TRBD2. This CDR3 spans 14 amino acids. Germline V gives CDR1 MNHNS, CDR2 SASEGT. Losses at the gene ends were 3 bases for V and 4 bases for J; bases not matched to a gene: 3. CDR3 loop: CASSEGLASETQYF. The DNA for the CDR3 is TGTGCCAGCAGTGAGGGACTAGCCTCAGAGACCCAGTACTTC.

The chain joins TRBV2 to TRBJ2-2; TRBD1 might be the D (5 bases). V lost 6 bases to trimming and J lost 6 bases, with 14 bases between them. The CDR3 has 14 amino acids. The germline V gene has CDR1 SNHLY and CDR2 FYNNEI. The chain's CDR3 is CASRGDSAAGELFF. CDR3 nucleotide sequence: TGTGCCAGCAGAGGGGATTCCGCCGCCGGGGAGCTGTTTTTT.

The CDR3 coding sequence is TGCGCCAGCAGCGGGCGGGAGGTGACAGATACGCAGTATTTT. Its translation is CASSGREVTDTQYF. This chain joins TRBV5-1 and TRBJ2-3, with TRBD2 identical over 8 bases. The CDR3 covers 14 residues. The germline gives CDR1 SGHRS, CDR2 YFSETQ. J gave up 3 bases and V 4 bases, and 4 bases lay outside the gene matches.

In the case of this clone: A read error may produce the germline difference seen at one junction end. CDR3 residues: CASSLGGAGAGELFF. The CDR3 coding sequence is TGTGCTAGCAGCTTAGGCGGAGCGGGAGCCGGGGAGCTGTTTTTT. This chain uses TRBV7-7 with TRBJ2-2, with 8 bases lining up with TRBD2. The CDR3 covers 15 residues. In germline, CDR1 is SSHAT, CDR2 FNYEAQ (reference sequence).

This chain joins TRBV3-1 (or the pseudogene TRBV3-2) and TRBJ1-3; D is uncertain. Germline-derived CDR1 and CDR2 are LGHDT and YNNKEL (reference sequence). V was trimmed by 0 bases and J by 2 bases, leaving 5 bases between them. The CDR3 runs to 14 residues. The CDR3 spells CASSQDLAGNTIYF. In DNA form, the CDR3 reads TGTGCCAGCAGCCAAGATCTCGCTGGAAACACCATATATTTT.